Presented here are 27 T cell receptor beta chains from one specimen sequenced in a study of OX40 agonist ivuxolimab in advanced cancers. Library creation used the immunoSEQ multiplex PCR assay. The immuneACCESS repertoire file appears here via TCRdb, limited to in-frame rearrangements. These files lack a portion of the clones; in checked studies, under half of the deficit traces to unresolved V genes, and the cause of the others is not known. Present in this sample are about 70,000 clones, 80% to 90% of which were seen just once. Together, the top ten hold more than 2.5% of the sample. The specimen comprised CD4+ or CD8+ T cells sorted from blood, sampled in a trial of the OX40 agonist ivuxolimab. The receptors were gathered from an adult with an advanced solid tumor such as melanoma, head and neck, liver or kidney cancer.

The chain combines TRBV28 with TRBJ1-3; D not resolved. The CDR3 contains 17 residues. Per germline, CDR1 MDHEN and CDR2 SYDVKM. V was trimmed by 1 base and J by 3 bases, leaving 16 bases between them. CDR3 region: CASSLYQTAGYGNTIYF. CDR3 nucleotides: TGTGCCAGCAGTTTATACCAGACCGCTGGGTATGGAAACACCATATATTTT.

The chain has TRBV6-5 and TRBJ1-5; D is ambiguous. Germline loops: CDR1 MNHEY, CDR2 SVGAGI. The CDR3 contains 15 residues. V was shortened by 3 bases and J by 0 bases, with 9 bases between the two germline ends. CDR3 nucleotides: TGTGCCAGCAGTTATACTCTAGATAGCAATCAGCCCCAGCATTTT. Translation: CASSYTLDSNQPQHF.

The V gene is TRBV29-1, the J gene TRBJ2-3; 11 bases align to TRBD2. CDR1 is SQVTM, CDR2 ANQGSEA, per germline. V trimming: 7 bases; J trimming: 5 bases; junction bases outside the gene matches: 8. This CDR3 contains 14 residues. The CDR3 reads CSGDTSGGGDTQYF. CDR3 DNA sequence: TGCAGCGGTGACACTAGCGGGGGAGGAGATACGCAGTATTTT.

V and J are TRBV5-1 and TRBJ1-1; no definite D call. CDR3 length equals 13 residues. Trimming cost V 1 base and J 0 bases, with 4 bases left between them. Germline V gene lookup returns CDR1 SGHRS and CDR2 YFSETQ. Written as DNA, the CDR3 is TGCGCCAGCAGCTTGTCGGTGAACACTGAAGCTTTCTTT. It translates to CASSLSVNTEAFF.

This clone has just one count. V is TRBV28 and J is TRBJ1-6; D might be TRBD1 (5 bases). Trimming stripped 6 bases from V and 1 base from J, with 22 bases between. The CDR3 covers 19 residues. Germline values: CDR1 MDHEN, CDR2 SYDVKM. Written as DNA, the CDR3 is TGTGCCAGCAGCTTGACCGGGGCCCTCGGGACGTCCTATAATTCACCCCTCCACTTT. The encoded protein is CASSLTGALGTSYNSPLHF.

The V gene is TRBV10-1, the J gene TRBJ2-3; D is possibly TRBD1 or TRBD2 (5 bases each). Germline CDR1 reads WNHNN; CDR2 reads SYGVQD (reference sequence). CDR3 size: 14 residues. Trimming pared 6 bases from V and 4 bases from J, leaving 14 bases between. The CDR3 is CASSLSVGADTQYF. CDR3 coding DNA: TGCGCCAGCAGCTTATCCGTGGGGGCAGATACGCAGTATTTT.

This clone was detected only a few times. The chain couples TRBV18 to TRBJ1-1; D is undetermined. Germline CDR1 KGHSH, CDR2 LQKENI. The V end was cut by 6 bases, the J end by 1 base, with 12 bases between. This CDR3 is 14 amino acids long. The CDR3 bases are TGTGCCAGCTCGCTAGGCTCTTGGAACACTGAAGCTTTCTTT. This encodes CASSLGSWNTEAFF.

There are a few counts of this clone. The CDR3 spells CASKGYNNEKLFF. The CDR3 nucleotides are TGTGCCAGCAAGGGTTACAACAATGAAAAACTGTTTTTT. The rearrangement uses TRBV2 and TRBJ1-4; D is unclear. CDR1 is SNHLY and CDR2 is FYNNEI in the germline V gene. Trimming cost V 7 bases and J 5 bases, with 11 bases left between them. The CDR3 has 13 residues.

The CDR3 loop reads CASRSSLRVGAGELFF. The CDR3 DNA is TGTGCCAGCAGGTCCTCGCTCCGGGTCGGAGCCGGGGAGCTGTTTTTT. The gene calls are TRBV5-6 and TRBJ2-2, with unresolved D. The germline V gene encodes CDR1 SGHDT and CDR2 YYEEEE. There are 16 residues in the CDR3. The V end was cut by 5 bases, the J end by 6 bases, with 20 bases between.

This clone was found once. The chain combines TRBV10-3 with TRBJ1-2; 7 positions agree with TRBD1. The CDR3 is 17 residues long. After removal of 0 bases from V and 1 base from J, the junction contained 8 bases not matched to a gene. The germline CDR1 and CDR2 sequences are ENHRY and SYGVKD. CDR3 DNA sequence: TGTGCCATCAGTGAGTCGCCGGGTGGACAGGATAACTATGGCTACACCTTC. It translates to CAISESPGGQDNYGYTF.

V usage is TRBV28 and J usage is TRBJ2-3, with TRBD1 matching 7 bases. The V gene end was trimmed by 6 bases and the J gene end by 0 bases; junction bases not matched to a gene: 3. Germline CDR1 reads MDHEN; CDR2 reads SYDVKM. This CDR3 spans 14 amino acids. CDR3 DNA: TGTGCCAGCAGAAGACAGGGTAGCACAGATACGCAGTATTTT. This gives the protein CASRRQGSTDTQYF. Using reference TRBV28 and TRBJ2-3 for the parts outside the CDR3, the full variable domain is DVKVTQSSRYLVKRTGEKVFLECVQDMDHENMFWYRQDPGLGLRLIYFSYDVKMKEKGDIPEGYSVSREKKERFSLILESASTNQTSMYLCASRRQGSTDTQYFGPGTRLTVL.

The chain employs TRBV6-5 and TRBJ1-1, with D unclear. The CDR3 consists of 16 residues. CDR1 and CDR2 (germline): MNHEY, SVGAGI. The ends were cut back, 0 bases at V and 1 base at J, with 12 bases in the middle. The CDR3 spells CASSYSTPTENTEAFF. For the CDR3, the DNA is TGTGCCAGCAGTTACTCAACACCAACAGAGAACACTGAAGCTTTCTTT.

The chain couples TRBV5-6 to TRBJ2-5; possibly TRBD2 for D (5 bases). Germline values: CDR1 SGHDT, CDR2 YYEEEE. V dropped 2 bases and J dropped 4 bases, with 12 bases sitting between them. The CDR3 has 14 residues. The CDR3 nucleotides read TGTGCCAGCAGCTTTGAGGGTGGCGGAGAGACCCAGTACTTC. It yields the protein CASSFEGGGETQYF.

The rearrangement joins TRBV6-1 to TRBJ1-2; TRBD1 might be the D (6 bases). The V gene's germline CDR1 is MNHNS and CDR2 SASEGT. The CDR3 totals 15 residues. The germline V and J ends were trimmed by 6 bases and 1 base, with 15 bases remaining between them. The CDR3 reads CASSPNTGLNYGYTF. As DNA, the CDR3 is TGTGCCAGCAGCCCTAACACAGGGCTTAACTATGGCTACACCTTC.

This chain joins TRBV6-5 and TRBJ2-5; the match to TRBD2 covers 12 bases. V lost 6 bases, J lost 4 bases, and 3 bases stayed unmatched. Germline values: CDR1 MNHEY, CDR2 SVGAGI. This CDR3 is built from 14 residues. This CDR3 reads CASSLAGGRETQYF. The DNA of the CDR3 is TGTGCCAGCAGCCTAGCGGGGGGGCGAGAGACCCAGTACTTC.

Details on this clone: An end of the junction differs from the germline gene, which may be a read error. The chain couples TRBV4-3 to TRBJ2-1; D is uncertain. CDR1 is LGHNA and CDR2 is YSLEER in the germline V gene. This CDR3 region has 14 residues. CDR3 region: CASSQDLESNERFF. The CDR3 DNA follows: TGCGCCAGCAGCCAAGATTTGGAGTCCAATGAGCGGTTCTTC.

The chain recombines TRBV6-5 with TRBJ1-6, with TRBD1 as a possible D gene (5 bases). The CDR3 sequence is 12 residues long. The germline V gene encodes CDR1 MNHEY and CDR2 SVGAGI. V lost 4 bases and J lost 8, with 6 bases in between. The CDR3 DNA reads TGTGCCAGCAGTTTCAGGGATTCACCCCTCCACTTT. Its protein is CASSFRDSPLHF.

This clone was detected once. The rearrangement uses TRBV5-4 and TRBJ2-5; TRBD1 aligns across 7 bases. Germline V gene lookup returns CDR1 SGHNT and CDR2 YYREEE (reference sequence). This CDR3 is 13 amino acids long. With 2 bases clipped from V and 3 bases from J, the junction kept 1 base outside the gene matches. The CDR3 nucleotides are TGTGCCAGCAGCTTTACAGGGGAAGAGACCCAGTACTTC. Translation: CASSFTGEETQYF.

The genes are TRBV7-9 and TRBJ1-2; D gene uncertain. This CDR3 comprises 14 residues. Germline V gene sequence: CDR1 SEHNR, CDR2 FQNEAQ (reference sequence). With 0 bases removed from V and 4 bases from J, the gap between germline ends came to 9 bases. CDR3 nucleotides: TGTGCCAGCAGCTTAGCCCCCAGGTCCTATGGCTACACCTTC. This sequence encodes CASSLAPRSYGYTF.

The chain recombines TRBV7-9 with TRBJ2-1; D remains ambiguous. Germline CDR1 is SEHNR and CDR2 is FQNEAQ (reference sequence). The CDR3 spans 13 residues. Trimming removed 4 bases from V and 1 base from J, with 5 bases in between. The CDR3 sequence: CASSSSSYNEQFF. DNA for the CDR3: TGTGCCAGCAGCTCCAGTTCCTACAATGAGCAGTTCTTC.

This chain links TRBV28 with TRBJ1-5; D possibly corresponds to TRBD1 (5 bases). The V gene's germline CDR1 is MDHEN and CDR2 SYDVKM. V was clipped by 6 bases and J by 4 bases, with 16 bases between them. The CDR3 is 15 residues long. The chain's CDR3 is CASSSRGVGNQPQHF. DNA for the CDR3: TGTGCCAGCAGCTCAAGGGGAGTGGGAAATCAGCCCCAGCATTTT.

The chain combines TRBV5-1 with TRBJ1-1; D gene unclear. The V gene lost 4 bases and the J gene lost 3 bases, with 10 bases spanning the gap. The V gene's germline CDR1 is SGHRS and CDR2 YFSETQ. The CDR3 sequence is 13 residues long. The CDR3 DNA is TGCGCCAGCAGCCCACAAGTGGACACTGAAGCTTTCTTT. It translates to CASSPQVDTEAFF. The full variable domain, completed using reference TRBV5-1 and TRBJ1-1, is KAGVTQTPRYLIKTRGQQVTLSCSPISGHRSVSWYQQTPGQGLQFLFEYFSETQRNKGNFPGRFSGRQFSNSRSEMNVSTLELGDSALYLCASSPQVDTEAFFGQGTRLTVV.

The chain has TRBV7-2 and TRBJ2-7; D is possibly TRBD1 (5 bases). CDR3 length: 13 amino acids. Germline lookup yields CDR1 SGHTA and CDR2 FQGNSA. Trimming removed 1 base from V and 6 bases from J, with 10 bases in between. The CDR3 here is CASSLGQGREQYF. CDR3 nucleotides: TGTGCCAGCAGCTTAGGTCAGGGTCGCGAGCAGTACTTC.

The chain's CDR3 is CASSLIRSSGANVLTF. CDR3 nucleotide sequence: TGTGCCAGCAGCTTAATAAGGAGCTCTGGGGCCAACGTCCTGACTTTC. The chain uses TRBV11-2 and TRBJ2-6; D gene uncertain. The V gene's germline CDR1 is SGHAT and CDR2 FQNNGV. Trimming took 2 bases from V and 0 from J, leaving 8 bases between them. The CDR3 is made up of 16 amino acids.

This clone appeared a single time. The CDR3 DNA reads TGTGCCAGCAGTCAGGGGCCTGAGCAGTTCTTC. Protein sequence: CASSQGPEQFF. The chain joins TRBV6-6 to TRBJ2-1, with D possibly matching TRBD1 (6 bases). Germline CDR1 and CDR2: MNHNY and SVGAGI (reference sequence). V lost 5 bases and J 9 bases, leaving 8 bases between the germline ends. This CDR3 is built from 11 residues.

This rearrangement joins TRBV28 to TRBJ1-4; TRBD1 agrees at 10 bases. CDR3 length: 14 residues. V shed 6 bases and J 8 bases; nucleotides not matched to a gene: 6. Germline lookup yields CDR1 MDHEN and CDR2 SYDVKM. CDR3 residues: CASSEGTGEEKLFF. The CDR3 bases are TGTGCCAGCAGCGAAGGGACAGGGGAGGAAAAACTGTTTTTT.

This chain uses TRBV7-3 with TRBJ2-3, with 7 bases fitting TRBD1. V lost 5 bases, J lost 4 bases, and 12 bases stayed unmatched. CDR3 length: 16 residues. Germline loops: CDR1 SGHTA, CDR2 FQGTGA. The CDR3 loop is CASSLQGGRVPDTQYF. The CDR3 DNA reads TGTGCCAGCAGCCTCCAAGGGGGCAGAGTGCCAGATACGCAGTATTTT.